The 21 T cell receptor beta chains in this list originate from one sample, sequenced in a study of post-analysis software for immune sequencing data (dated by TCRdb to 2014 to 2015). Overall study outcomes, separate from this receptor: About 5 TRBV segments, including TRBV5-6, TRBV5-1 and TRBV20-1, were significantly more frequent in patients than controls.

Libraries were built with PCR. Reads for this sample came from an Illumina HiSeq 2500. To reduce PCR and sequencing biases, unique molecular identifiers were incorporated into the TCR beta cDNA libraries. TCRdb passed the public sequencing reads through fastp at Q25 and MiXCR, retaining productive beta sequences. Each entry is one CDR3 protein sequence, shown with its most common DNA and genes. For this sample there are roughly 800,000 distinct CDR3 sequences; around 45% appear just once. The ten largest clones add up to approximately 4.4% of the sample. Their target antigens are unknown. Sequenced material: blood. These receptors were obtained from a girl aged 5-17 years with multiple sclerosis.

This sequence joins TRBV12-3 or TRBV12-4 and TRBJ2-3, with D perhaps TRBD2 (5 bases). V was shortened by 6 bases and J by 0 bases, with 16 bases between the two germline ends. CDR3 size: 16 residues. Written as DNA, the CDR3 is TGTGCCAGCAGACGAACCGGCGGGTTGAGCACAGATACGCAGTATTTT. Its protein product is CASRRTGGLSTDTQYF.

This sequence joins TRBV7-8 and TRBJ1-5; perhaps TRBD1 as D (5 bases). The CDR3 consists of 17 residues. Germline V lookup: CDR1 SGHVS, CDR2 FQNEAQ. The V end lost 0 bases, the J end lost 3 bases, and 15 bases lay between the germline ends. CDR3 DNA: TGTGCCAGCAGCTTAGCGCTGGGACGGCAAACCAATCAGCCCCAGCATTTT. Encoded protein: CASSLALGRQTNQPQHF.

The chain links TRBV24-1 to TRBJ2-2; 8 bases are a match to TRBD1. CDR1 is KGHDR, CDR2 SFDVKD, per germline. V was pared by 2 bases and J by 4 bases, with 8 bases of the junction left unmatched. This CDR3 comprises 17 residues. CDR3 region: CATSDSGQGIGTGELFF. For the CDR3, the DNA is TGTGCCACCAGTGATTCTGGACAGGGAATAGGCACCGGGGAGCTGTTTTTT.

The rearrangement uses TRBV7-8 and TRBJ2-5, with D perhaps matching TRBD1 (6 bases). Germline CDR1 SGHVS, CDR2 FQNEAQ. Trimming shortened V by 4 bases and J by 5 bases, and 11 bases separated the two germline ends. The CDR3 spans 13 residues. Here the CDR3 reads CASSSWGPETQYF. CDR3 coding DNA: TGTGCCAGCAGCTCCTGGGGGCCGGAGACCCAGTACTTC.

The chain recombines TRBV7-2 with TRBJ2-5; 8 positions agree with TRBD2. This CDR3 region has 16 residues. Germline V gene sequence: CDR1 SGHTA, CDR2 FQGNSA. V lost 0 bases, J lost 5 bases, and 8 bases stayed unmatched. CDR3 nucleotide sequence: TGTGCCAGCAGCTTAGCCTCGGGACTAGAAGGCGAGACCCAGTACTTC. Protein sequence: CASSLASGLEGETQYF.

V and J are TRBV11-2 and TRBJ2-5; TRBD2 aligns across 9 bases. Matching the DNA end better, TRBJ2-7 makes the J call doubtful. CDR3 size: 21 residues. Germline V CDR1 and CDR2: SGHAT, FQNNGV. CDR3 sequence: CASSSGPGVTVPGLASHEQYF. The CDR3 DNA reads as TGTGCCAGCAGCTCGGGACCGGGGGTAACGGTTCCGGGACTAGCTTCCCACGAGCAGTACTTC.

This chain connects TRBV6-5 to TRBJ2-5; D might be TRBD1 (6 bases). Per the germline V gene, CDR1 is MNHEY and CDR2 is SVGAGI. Trimming shortened V by 6 bases and J by 2 bases, and 13 bases separated the two germline ends. The length of the CDR3 is 14 residues. The CDR3 DNA sequence: TGTGCCAGCAGGCCAGGGGTTGAGCAAGAGACCCAGTACTTC. It is translated as CASRPGVEQETQYF.

The chain recombines TRBV5-1 with TRBJ2-7, with 10 bases lining up with TRBD1. V shed 4 bases, J shed 4 bases, and the junction held 11 bases outside the gene matches. There are 16 residues in the CDR3. Germline V lookup: CDR1 SGHRS, CDR2 YFSETQ. CDR3 in amino acids: CASSPGPAGQGYEQYF. CDR3 in DNA: TGCGCCAGCAGCCCAGGACCTGCGGGACAGGGGTACGAGCAGTACTTC. Based on the CDR3 plus reference TRBV5-1 and TRBJ2-7, the full variable domain is KAGVTQTPRYLIKTRGQQVTLSCSPISGHRSVSWYQQTPGQGLQFLFEYFSETQRNKGNFPGRFSGRQFSNSRSEMNVSTLELGDSALYLCASSPGPAGQGYEQYFGPGTRLTVT.

The chain links TRBV28 to TRBJ2-4; TRBD1 aligns across 10 bases. Germline-derived CDR1 and CDR2 are MDHEN and SYDVKM. This CDR3 is 18 amino acids long. V shed 4 bases, J shed 5 bases, and the junction held 14 bases outside the gene matches. CDR3 nucleotide sequence: TGTGCCAGCAGTTACAACTCCCGGGACAGGGGAGTGGAAAACATTCAGTACTTC. It translates to CASSYNSRDRGVENIQYF.

V usage is TRBV5-1 and J usage is TRBJ2-1; 7 bases match TRBD2. CDR1 and CDR2 from the germline V gene are SGHRS and YFSETQ. CDR3 length: 14 amino acids. V was clipped by 7 bases and J by 3 bases; unmatched bases: 7. CDR3 region: CASRPGTNYNEQFF. DNA of the CDR3: TGCGCCAGCCGGCCGGGGACTAACTACAATGAGCAGTTCTTC.

In its sample, this clonotype was seen a few times. The genes are TRBV4-3 and TRBJ2-4; no clear D gene. The end of the DNA aligns better with TRBJ2-7, so the J call may be wrong. The CDR3 runs to 14 residues. Germline CDR1 reads LGHNA; CDR2 reads YSLEER. DNA for the CDR3: TGCGCCAGCAGCCAAACTCCTTATAATTACGAGCAGTACTTC. Protein sequence: CASSQTPYNYEQYF.

The chain joins TRBV6-5 to TRBJ2-7; TRBD1 might be the D (5 bases). Trimming took 0 bases from V and 0 from J, leaving 21 bases between them. Per germline, CDR1 MNHEY and CDR2 SVGAGI. The length of the CDR3 is 19 residues. CDR3 loop: CASSYSFAGGAADSYEQYF. DNA for the CDR3: TGTGCCAGCAGTTACTCGTTTGCCGGTGGGGCCGCCGACTCCTACGAGCAGTACTTC.

This chain joins TRBV2 and TRBJ1-2; D is unclear. The length of the CDR3 is 13 residues. V shed 0 bases and J shed 3 bases, with 5 bases lying between them. Germline loops: CDR1 SNHLY, CDR2 FYNNEI. The CDR3 bases are TGTGCCAGCAGTGAAGCCCGAGACTATGGCTACACCTTC. Translated: CASSEARDYGYTF. The variable domain in full, with the rest retrieved from reference TRBV2 and TRBJ1-2, is EPEVTQTPSHQVTQMGQEVILRCVPISNHLYFYWYRQILGQKVEFLVSFYNNEISEKSEIFDDQFSVERPDGSNFTLKIRSTKLEDSAMYFCASSEARDYGYTFGSGTRLTVV.

There are a few counts of this clonotype. J is TRBJ2-7 and V is TRBV6-6; D may be TRBD1 or TRBD2 (5 bases each). The germline V and J ends were trimmed by 2 bases and 0 bases, with 17 bases remaining between them. Germline CDR1 reads MNHNY; CDR2 reads SVGAGI (reference sequence). The CDR3 covers 17 residues. The chain's CDR3 is CASSYRDGPSLSYEQYF. The CDR3 coding sequence is TGTGCCAGCAGTTACCGGGACGGACCCTCCCTCTCCTACGAGCAGTACTTC.

The V call is TRBV27, the J call TRBJ2-1; 8 nucleotides agree with TRBD1. The CDR3 is 18 amino acids. V shed 3 bases and J 0 bases; nucleotides not matched to a gene: 10. The germline V gene encodes CDR1 MNHEY and CDR2 SMNVEV (reference sequence). CDR3 sequence (DNA): TGTGCCAGCAGTTTGATCAGGGGGCTCTCAAGCTCCTACAATGAGCAGTTCTTC. It codes for CASSLIRGLSSSYNEQFF.

This clonotype was counted a few times. One end of the junction varies from germline; a read error may be responsible. The V gene is TRBV24-1, the J gene TRBJ1-1, with D unresolved. Germline assignment: CDR1 KGHDR and CDR2 SFDVKD. The length of the CDR3 is 13 residues. Here the CDR3 reads CTTRGVSNTEAFF. The CDR3 coding sequence is TGTACCACCCGTGGGGTATCGAACACTGAAGCTTTCTTT.

The chain combines TRBV20-1 with TRBJ2-3; 9 nucleotides agree with TRBD2. There are 16 residues in the CDR3. V lost 1 base to trimming and J lost 5 bases; unmatched junction nucleotides: 10. Germline V CDR1 and CDR2: DFQATT, SNEGSKA (reference sequence). CDR3 in amino acids: CSARALAAGGRDTQYF. Written as DNA, the CDR3 is TGCAGTGCTAGAGCCCTCGCAGCGGGAGGTAGAGATACGCAGTATTTT.

V is TRBV9 and J is TRBJ2-3; D remains ambiguous. Germline V gene lookup returns CDR1 SGDLS and CDR2 YYNGEE. The CDR3 loop spans 15 amino acids. V lost 0 bases and J lost 5, with 13 bases in between. This CDR3 is CASSVEQGLRDTQYF. DNA for the CDR3: TGTGCCAGCAGCGTAGAACAAGGTTTACGAGATACGCAGTATTTT.

This clonotype has a handful of counts. V is TRBV6-5 and J is TRBJ2-3; D may be TRBD2 (6 bases). There are 18 residues in the CDR3. Trimming pared 4 bases from V and 0 bases from J, leaving 20 bases between. Per germline, CDR1 MNHEY and CDR2 SVGAGI. CDR3 bases: TGTGCCAGCAGTTTCACCTCCCTAGCGACGGATAGCACAGATACGCAGTATTTT. Translated, it gives CASSFTSLATDSTDTQYF.

The J gene is TRBJ2-7, the V gene TRBV6-5; the D gene is possibly TRBD2 (7 bases). Germline loops: CDR1 MNHEY, CDR2 SVGAGI. This CDR3 has 14 amino acids. Deletions cut 2 bases from V and 6 bases from J, with 14 bases between. The CDR3: CASSYGARGAEQYF. CDR3 nucleotide sequence: TGTGCCAGCAGTTACGGGGCTCGGGGGGCCGAGCAGTACTTC.

This clonotype turned up a few times. The chain links TRBV9 to TRBJ2-3; no firm D call. Germline-derived CDR1 and CDR2 are SGDLS and YYNGEE. V dropped 3 bases and J dropped 2 bases, with 4 bases sitting between them. The CDR3 covers 12 residues. The CDR3 loop is CASSENTDTQYF. Here the CDR3 DNA reads TGTGCCAGCAGCGAAAACACAGATACGCAGTATTTT.